The clone carrying this TCR beta chain was counted at least ten times. The data originate from a study of molecular identifiers for immune sequencing clone quantification. The CDR3 covers 10 residues. Trimming removed 5 bases from V and 10 bases from J, with 10 bases in between. The germline V gene has CDR1 DFQATT and CDR2 SNEGSKA (reference sequence). TCRdb fed the PCR reads into MiXCR, producing one record per CDR3 protein. The table lists about 510,000 distinct CDR3 sequences, 20% to 25% of them singletons. Sequencing input: naive CD8+ T cells from blood, with Jurkat cell RNA spiked in. As to subset: FACS-sorted CD8+CD4-CCR7+CD45RA+ naive T cells. The source is a human donor in good health. Some libraries in this study had Jurkat cell RNA spiked in. The chain uses TRBV20-1 and TRBJ2-3, with a weak D call TRBD2 (6 bases). CDR3 nucleotide sequence: TGCAGTGCTCCCGGGGGTGCGCAGTATTTT. Amino acid sequence: CSAPGGAQYF.